This record covers a single TCR beta chain. As originally analysed: Quantification of nucleated cells was approximated via reference gene primer amplification. Measured with immunoSEQ multiplex PCR; TCRdb has only the in-frame clones, and not every one. For V, J and clone size, that table is used; D and trimming come from the DNA. This sample has roughly 100,000 clones; more than 85% occur once, and the top ten carry around 4.4%. The sample is drawn from a study of blood T cell repertoires in COVID-19. Study-level information: COVID-19 samples from acute and convalescent phases originated in the United States, Italy and Spain. From T cells, B-cell-depleted T cells, or PBMCs came the material, which was cDNA or gDNA.

Germline CDR1 is MNHNY and CDR2 is SVGAGI (reference sequence). V lost 8 bases, J lost 7 bases, and 13 bases stayed unmatched. This CDR3 contains 14 residues. Material for sequencing was peripheral blood. The receptor comes from a man between 18 and 35 years old with acute or convalescent COVID-19. The genes are TRBV6-6 and TRBJ1-1; 7 bases are shared with TRBD1. The CDR3 loop reads CASGKTGVEGEAFF. The CDR3 nucleotides are TGTGCCAGCGGAAAAACAGGGGTGGAGGGTGAAGCTTTCTTT.